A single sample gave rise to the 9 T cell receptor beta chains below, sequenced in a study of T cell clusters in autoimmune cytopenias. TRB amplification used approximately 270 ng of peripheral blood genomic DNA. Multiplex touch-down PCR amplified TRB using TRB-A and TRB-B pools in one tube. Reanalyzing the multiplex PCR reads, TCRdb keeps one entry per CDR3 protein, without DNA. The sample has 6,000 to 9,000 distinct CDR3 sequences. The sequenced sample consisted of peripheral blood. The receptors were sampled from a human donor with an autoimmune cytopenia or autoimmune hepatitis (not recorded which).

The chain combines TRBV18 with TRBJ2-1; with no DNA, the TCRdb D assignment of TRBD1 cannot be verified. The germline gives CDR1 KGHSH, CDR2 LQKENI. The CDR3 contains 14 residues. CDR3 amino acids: CASYQGQGAHEQFF.

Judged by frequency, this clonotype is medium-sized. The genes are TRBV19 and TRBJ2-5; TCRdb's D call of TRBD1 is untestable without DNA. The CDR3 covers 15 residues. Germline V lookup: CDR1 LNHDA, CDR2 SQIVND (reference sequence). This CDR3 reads CASSIQQGAKETQYF.

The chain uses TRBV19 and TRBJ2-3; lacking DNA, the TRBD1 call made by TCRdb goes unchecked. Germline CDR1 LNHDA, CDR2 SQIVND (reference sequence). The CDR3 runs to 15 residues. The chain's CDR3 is CASSILGQGTDTQYF.

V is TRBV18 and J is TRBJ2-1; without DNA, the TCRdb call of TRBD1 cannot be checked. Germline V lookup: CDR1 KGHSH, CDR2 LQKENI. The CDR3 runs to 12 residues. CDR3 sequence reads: CASLGTQGEQFF.

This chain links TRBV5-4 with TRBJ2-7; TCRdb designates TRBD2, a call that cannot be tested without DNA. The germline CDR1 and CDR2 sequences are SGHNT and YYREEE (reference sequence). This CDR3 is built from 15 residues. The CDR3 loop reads CASRPTSGSSYEQYF. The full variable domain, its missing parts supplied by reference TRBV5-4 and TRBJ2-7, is ETGVTQSPTHLIKTRGQQVTLRCSSQSGHNTVSWYQQALGQGPQFIFQYYREEENGRGNFPPRFSGLQFPNYSSELNVNALELDDSALYLCASRPTSGSSYEQYFGPGTRLTVT.

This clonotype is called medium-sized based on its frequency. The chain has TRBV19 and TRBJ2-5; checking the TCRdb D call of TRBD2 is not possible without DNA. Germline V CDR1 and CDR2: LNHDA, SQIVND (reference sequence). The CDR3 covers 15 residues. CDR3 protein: CASSIGTSGQETQYF.

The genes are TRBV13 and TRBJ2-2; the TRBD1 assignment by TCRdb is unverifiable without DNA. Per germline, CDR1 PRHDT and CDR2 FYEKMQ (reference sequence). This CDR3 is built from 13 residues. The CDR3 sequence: CASSKLGAGELFF.

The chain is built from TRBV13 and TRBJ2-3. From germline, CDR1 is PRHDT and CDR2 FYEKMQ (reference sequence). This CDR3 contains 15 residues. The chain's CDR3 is CASSPRAISTDTQYF.

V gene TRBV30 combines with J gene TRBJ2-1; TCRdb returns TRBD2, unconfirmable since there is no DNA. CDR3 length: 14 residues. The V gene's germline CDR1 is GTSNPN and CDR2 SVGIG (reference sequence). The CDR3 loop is CAWSDAGWYNEQFF. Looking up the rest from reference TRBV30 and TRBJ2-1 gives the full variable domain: SQTIHQWPATLVQPVGSPLSLECTVEGTSNPNLYWYRQAAGRGLQLLFYSVGIGQISSEVPQNLSASRPQDRQFILSSKKLLLSDSGFYLCAWSDAGWYNEQFFGPGTRLTVL.